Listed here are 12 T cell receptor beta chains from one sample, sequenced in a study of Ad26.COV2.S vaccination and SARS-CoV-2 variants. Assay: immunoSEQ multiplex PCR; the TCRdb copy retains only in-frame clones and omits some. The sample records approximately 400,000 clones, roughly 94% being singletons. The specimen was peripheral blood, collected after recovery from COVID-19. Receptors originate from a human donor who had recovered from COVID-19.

CDR3 sequence reads: CASSGRTGGGVNSPLHF. CDR3 bases: TGCGCCAGCAGCGGAAGGACGGGGGGGGGAGTAAATTCACCCCTCCACTTT. The chain links TRBV5-1 to TRBJ1-6; D is perhaps TRBD1 (5 bases). Germline V CDR1 and CDR2: SGHRS, YFSETQ. This CDR3 contains 17 residues. V lost 4 bases, J lost 7 bases, and 21 bases lay in between.

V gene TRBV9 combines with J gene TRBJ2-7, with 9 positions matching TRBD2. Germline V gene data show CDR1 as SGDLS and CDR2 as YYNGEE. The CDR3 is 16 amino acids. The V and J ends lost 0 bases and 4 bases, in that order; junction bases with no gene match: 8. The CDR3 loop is CASSVELAGRIYEQYF. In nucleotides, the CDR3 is TGTGCCAGCAGCGTAGAACTAGCGGGTAGGATTTACGAGCAGTACTTC.

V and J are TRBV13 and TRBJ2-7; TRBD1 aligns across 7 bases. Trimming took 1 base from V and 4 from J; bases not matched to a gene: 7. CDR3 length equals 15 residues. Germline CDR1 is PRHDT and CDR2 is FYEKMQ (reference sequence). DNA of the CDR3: TGTGCCAGCAGCTTAGAGGCCGGGACAGCTTACGAGCAGTACTTC. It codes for CASSLEAGTAYEQYF. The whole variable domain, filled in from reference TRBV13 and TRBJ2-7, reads AAGVIQSPRHLIKEKRETATLKCYPIPRHDTVYWYQQGPGQDPQFLISFYEKMQSDKGSIPDRFSAQQFSDYHSELNMSSLELGDSALYFCASSLEAGTAYEQYFGPGTRLTVT.

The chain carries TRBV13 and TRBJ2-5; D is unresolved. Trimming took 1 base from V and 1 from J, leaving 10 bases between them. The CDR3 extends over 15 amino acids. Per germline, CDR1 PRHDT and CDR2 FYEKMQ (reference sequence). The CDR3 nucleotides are TGTGCCAGCAGCTTAGAGACCCACTCCCAAGAGACCCAGTACTTC. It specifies CASSLETHSQETQYF. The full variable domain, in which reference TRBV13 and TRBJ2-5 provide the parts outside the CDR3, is AAGVIQSPRHLIKEKRETATLKCYPIPRHDTVYWYQQGPGQDPQFLISFYEKMQSDKGSIPDRFSAQQFSDYHSELNMSSLELGDSALYFCASSLETHSQETQYFGPGTRLLVL.

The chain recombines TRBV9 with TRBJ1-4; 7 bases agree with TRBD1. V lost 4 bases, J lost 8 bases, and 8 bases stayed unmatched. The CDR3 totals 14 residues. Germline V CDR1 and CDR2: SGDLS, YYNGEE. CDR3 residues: CASSLNRGREKLFF. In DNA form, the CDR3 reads TGTGCCAGCAGCCTCAACAGGGGTCGGGAAAAACTGTTTTTT.

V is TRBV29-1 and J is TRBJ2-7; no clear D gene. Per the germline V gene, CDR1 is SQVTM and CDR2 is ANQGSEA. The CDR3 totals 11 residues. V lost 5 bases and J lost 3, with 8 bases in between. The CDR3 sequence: CSVFQHYEQYF. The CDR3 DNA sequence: TGCAGCGTTTTCCAACACTACGAGCAGTACTTC.

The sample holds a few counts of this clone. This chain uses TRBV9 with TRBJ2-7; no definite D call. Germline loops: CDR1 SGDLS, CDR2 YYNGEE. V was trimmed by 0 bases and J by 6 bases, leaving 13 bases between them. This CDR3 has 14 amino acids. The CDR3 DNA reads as TGTGCCAGCAGCGTAGATGACACCGTACGCGAGCAGTACTTC. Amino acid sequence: CASSVDDTVREQYF. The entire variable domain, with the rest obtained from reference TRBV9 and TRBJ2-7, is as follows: DSGVTQTPKHLITATGQRVTLRCSPRSGDLSVYWYQQSLDQGLQFLIQYYNGEERAKGNILERFSAQQFPDLHSELNLSSLELGDSALYFCASSVDDTVREQYFGPGTRLTVT.

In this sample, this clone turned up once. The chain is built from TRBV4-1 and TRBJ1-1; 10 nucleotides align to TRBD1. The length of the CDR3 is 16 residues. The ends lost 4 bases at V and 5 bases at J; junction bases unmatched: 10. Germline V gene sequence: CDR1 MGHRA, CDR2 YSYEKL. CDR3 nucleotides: TGCGCCAGCAGCCCGTCCCGGGACAGGGGAAGGACTGAAGCTTTCTTT. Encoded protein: CASSPSRDRGRTEAFF.

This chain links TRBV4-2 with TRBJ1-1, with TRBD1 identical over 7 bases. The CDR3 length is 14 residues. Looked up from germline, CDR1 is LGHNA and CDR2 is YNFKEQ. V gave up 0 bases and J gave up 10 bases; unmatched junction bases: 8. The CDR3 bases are TGTGCCAGCAGCCAAGACCCCGACAGGGATGGAGCTTTCTTT. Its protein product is CASSQDPDRDGAFF.

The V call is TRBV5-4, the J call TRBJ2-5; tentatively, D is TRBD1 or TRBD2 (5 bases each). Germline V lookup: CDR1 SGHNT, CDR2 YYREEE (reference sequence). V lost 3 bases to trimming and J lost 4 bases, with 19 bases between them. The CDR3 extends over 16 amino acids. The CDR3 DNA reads TGTGCCAGCAGCTGGCGGCGGGCAGGGTCGGTAGAGACCCAGTACTTC. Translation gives CASSWRRAGSVETQYF.

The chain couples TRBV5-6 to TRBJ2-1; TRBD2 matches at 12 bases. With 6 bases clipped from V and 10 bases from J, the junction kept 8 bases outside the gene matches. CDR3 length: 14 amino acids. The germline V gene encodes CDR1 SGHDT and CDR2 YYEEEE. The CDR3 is CASMLAGGLEEQFF. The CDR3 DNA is TGTGCCAGCATGCTAGCGGGGGGGCTAGAGGAGCAGTTCTTC.

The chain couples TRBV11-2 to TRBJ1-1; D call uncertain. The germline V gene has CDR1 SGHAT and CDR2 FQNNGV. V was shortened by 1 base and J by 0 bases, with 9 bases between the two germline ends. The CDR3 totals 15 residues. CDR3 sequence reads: CASSLAPGVNTEAFF. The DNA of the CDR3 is TGTGCCAGCAGCTTAGCACCGGGTGTGAACACTGAAGCTTTCTTT.